This T cell receptor beta chain emerged from a study of cytomegalovirus exposure and HLA in healthy donors. Data came from immunoSEQ multiplex PCR; TCRdb stores just in-frame clones and leaves some out. The sample lists over 100,000 clones, 85% to 90% occurring once. This CDR3 spans 18 amino acids. The germline V gene has CDR1 SGHTA and CDR2 FQGTGA. After removal of 1 base from V and 0 bases from J, the junction contained 10 bases not matched to a gene. The rearrangement joins TRBV7-3 to TRBJ2-3, with 7 nucleotides matching TRBD1. Sequencing was performed on PBMCs. This receptor was taken from a woman younger than 30 in good health and CMV-seronegative. CDR3 sequence: CASSLIPGQLSSTDTQYF. In DNA form, the CDR3 reads TGTGCCAGCAGCTTAATTCCGGGACAGCTATCCAGCACAGATACGCAGTATTTT.